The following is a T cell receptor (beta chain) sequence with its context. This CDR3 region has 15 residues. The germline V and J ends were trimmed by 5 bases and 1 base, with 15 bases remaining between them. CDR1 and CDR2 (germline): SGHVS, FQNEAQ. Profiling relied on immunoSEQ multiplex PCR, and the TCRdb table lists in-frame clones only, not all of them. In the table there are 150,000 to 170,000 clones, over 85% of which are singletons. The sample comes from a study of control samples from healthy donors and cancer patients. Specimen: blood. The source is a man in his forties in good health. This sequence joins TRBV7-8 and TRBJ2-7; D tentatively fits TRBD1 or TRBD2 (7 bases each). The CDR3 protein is CASSNRQGLSYEQYF. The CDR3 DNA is TGTGCCAGCAGCAATCGACAGGGACTATCCTACGAGCAGTACTTC.